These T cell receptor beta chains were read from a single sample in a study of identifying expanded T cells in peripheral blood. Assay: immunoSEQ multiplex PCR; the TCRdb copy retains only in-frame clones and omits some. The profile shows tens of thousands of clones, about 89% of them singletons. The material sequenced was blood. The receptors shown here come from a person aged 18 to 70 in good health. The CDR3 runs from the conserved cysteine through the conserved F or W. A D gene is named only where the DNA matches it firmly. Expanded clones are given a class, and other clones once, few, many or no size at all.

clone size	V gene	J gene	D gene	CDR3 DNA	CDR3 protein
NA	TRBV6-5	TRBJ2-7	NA	TGTGCCAGCGCAATTACGGGCTACGAGCAGTACTTC	CASAITGYEQYF
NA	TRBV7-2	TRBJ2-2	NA	TGTGCCAGCAGCTTATCCCAAAACACCGGGGAGCTGTTTTTT	CASSLSQNTGELFF
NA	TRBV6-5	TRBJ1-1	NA	TGTGCCAGCCTATCTTGGGACACTGAAGCTTTCTTT	CASLSWDTEAFF
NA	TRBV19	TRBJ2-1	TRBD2	TGTGCCAGTAGTCCCGGGACTAGCGGATACAATGAGCAGTTCTTC	CASSPGTSGYNEQFF
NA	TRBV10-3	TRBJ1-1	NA	TGTGCCATCAGTGAGTCCCGGGCAGGTGATGAAGCTTTCTTT	CAISESRAGDEAFF
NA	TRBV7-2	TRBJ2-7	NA	TGTGCCAGCAGCTTAGTGCCAGCCTCCCCTTACGAGCAGTACTTC	CASSLVPASPYEQYF
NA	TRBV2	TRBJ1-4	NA	TGTGCCAGCAGTGTGGGGCATGTTTTAGAAAAACTGTTTTTT	CASSVGHVLEKLFF
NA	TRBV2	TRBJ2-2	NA	TGTGCCAGCAACCGGATGGGGAACACCGGGGAGCTGTTTTTT	CASNRMGNTGELFF
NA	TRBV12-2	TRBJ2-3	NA	TGTGCAAGTCGCTCCGGGACATCAGGTTTGGTAGATACGCAGTATTTT	CASRSGTSGLVDTQYF
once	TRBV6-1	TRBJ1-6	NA	TGTGCCAGCACTGAGGGACTGCCTAATTCACCCCTCCACTTT	CASTEGLPNSPLHF
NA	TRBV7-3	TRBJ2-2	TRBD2	TGTGCCAGCATCCCGCGGGGGGAGGGGTTGACCGGGGAGCTGTTTTTT	CASIPRGEGLTGELFF
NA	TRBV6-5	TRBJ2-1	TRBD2	TGTGCCAGCAGTTCCCCCACAGCGGGAGTGGTCTTC	CASSSPTAGVVF
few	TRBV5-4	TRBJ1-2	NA	TGTGCCAGCAGCTTGGCGGCAGTCCTCGGAGGCTACACCTTC	CASSLAAVLGGYTF
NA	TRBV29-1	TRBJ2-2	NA	TGCAGCGTTGAAGGCCCGGCGGAGGATCTTTTGAACACCGGGGAGCTGTTTTTT	CSVEGPAEDLLNTGELFF
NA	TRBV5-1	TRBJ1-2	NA	TGCGCCAGCAGCTCGGGGGGGACAAAAGCTAACTATGGCTACACCTTC	CASSSGGTKANYGYTF
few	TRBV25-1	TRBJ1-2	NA	TGTGCCAGCAGTCAGAACTCCTATGGCTACACCTTC	CASSQNSYGYTF
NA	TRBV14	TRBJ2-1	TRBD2	TGTGCCAGCAGCCGGGGACTAGCGGGAAGCAATGAGCAGTTCTTC	CASSRGLAGSNEQFF
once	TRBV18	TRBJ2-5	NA	TGTGCCAGCTCAAAGGGGTACCAAGAGACCCAGTACTTC	CASSKGYQETQYF
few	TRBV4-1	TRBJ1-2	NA	TGCGCCAGCAGCCAAGAAGGGGGGACTCTTGGCTACACCTTC	CASSQEGGTLGYTF
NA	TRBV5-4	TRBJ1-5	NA	TGTGCCAGCAGCTTGGCCACGGATAATCAGCCCCAGCATTTT	CASSLATDNQPQHF
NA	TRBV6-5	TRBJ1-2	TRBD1	TGTGCCAGCAGTTACCATGACAGGGCTAACTATGGCTACACCTTC	CASSYHDRANYGYTF
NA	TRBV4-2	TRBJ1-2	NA	TGTGCCAGCAGCCAAGACGGCCGTGCAGGCTACACCTTC	CASSQDGRAGYTF
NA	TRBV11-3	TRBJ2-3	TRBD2	TGTGCCAGCAGCTTCTCTAGCGGGGTAACAGATACGCAGTATTTT	CASSFSSGVTDTQYF
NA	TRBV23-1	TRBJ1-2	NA	TGCGCCAGCTCAGAGCCGGGGGGGGGCAGGGCTGATGGCTACACCTTC	CASSEPGGGRADGYTF
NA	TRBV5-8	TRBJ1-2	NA	TGTGCCAGCAGCTTGGGGGAGGGAGATGGCTACACCTTC	CASSLGEGDGYTF
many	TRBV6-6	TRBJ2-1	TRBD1	TGTGCCAGTACACCTACAGGGGGCGCCTACAATGAGCAGTTCTTC	CASTPTGGAYNEQFF
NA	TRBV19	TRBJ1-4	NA	TGTGCCAGTAGCCTTGTCCTATCAGGGGCAACTAATGAAAAACTGTTTTTT	CASSLVLSGATNEKLFF
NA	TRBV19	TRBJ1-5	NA	TGTGCCAGCCGGGTGAAGACGGGGGGCAATCAGCCCCAGCATTTT	CASRVKTGGNQPQHF
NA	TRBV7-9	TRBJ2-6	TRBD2	TGTGCCAGCAGCCCCCGACTAGCGGGGAACTCTGGGGCCAACGTCCTGACTTTC	CASSPRLAGNSGANVLTF
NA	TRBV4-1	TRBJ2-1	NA	TGCGCCAGCAGCCAAGGGGGGGGCCGGAATGAGCAGTTCTTC	CASSQGGGRNEQFF
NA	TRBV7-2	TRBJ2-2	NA	TGTGCCAGCAGCGCCGTTCTGGGGGCCGGCGGGGAGCTGTTTTTT	CASSAVLGAGGELFF
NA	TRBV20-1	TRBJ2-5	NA	TGCAGTGCTAGTTGGGGGGAGACCCAGTACTTC	CSASWGETQYF
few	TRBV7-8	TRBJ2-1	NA	TGTGCCAGCAGCTTAAGTGGGGGGAGATACAATGAGCAGTTCTTC	CASSLSGGRYNEQFF